This entry concerns a single T cell receptor (beta chain). CDR1 LGHNT and CDR2 FRNRAP come from the germline V gene. The CDR3 runs to 15 residues. The germline V and J ends were trimmed by 9 bases and 5 bases, with 22 bases remaining between them. The sample is drawn from a study of shared T cell receptors in the human thymus. Data came from immunoSEQ multiplex PCR; TCRdb stores just in-frame clones and leaves some out. The sample consists of about 660,000 clones, 70% to 90% of them appearing once. The sample was also linked to a second study, of human thymus T cells. That paper notes: The thymus was resected at corrective cardiac surgery. What appeared biased in thymic and blood repertoires was the usage of V and J genes.

The rearrangement links TRBV12-5 to TRBJ1-2; possible D gene TRBD1, 5 bases. This TCR came from a boy younger than two with a congenital heart defect. Sequenced material: thymocytes. The CDR3: CASAPLGDFPYGYTF. The CDR3 coding sequence is TGTGCTAGCGCTCCACTTGGGGACTTTCCGTATGGCTACACCTTC.